The clone carrying this T cell receptor (beta chain) has more than one count but fewer than ten. Its antigen is currently unknown. Other DNA sequences in this sample translate to the same CDR3. The data are from a study of beta chain features in type 1 diabetes. At the level of the study: Patient and healthy donor groups were alike in age, gender and cell yields. The study's findings and limits: Across all four CD4+ subsets, people with type 1 diabetes showed modestly shorter TCRB CDR3s. Fewer junction insertions and more nucleotide deletions appeared in type 1 diabetes patients. PCR might show a preference for shorter templates, equally across patients and controls.

The CDR3 runs 13 residues. Germline V CDR1 and CDR2: SQVTM, ANQGSEA. V shed 3 bases and J 4 bases; nucleotides not matched to a gene: 4. The study reverse transcribed the entire isolated RNA, so it sequenced expressed TCRB transcripts. It was found that naive, central memory and regulatory T cell samples averaged approximately 3.9 million reads. The data were produced by immunoSEQ multiplex PCR, yet TCRdb's version contains in-frame clones alone and is incomplete. The sample contains hundreds of thousands of clones, roughly an eighth of which appear only once. The TCR comes from a man between 18 and 29 years old with type 1 diabetes. Sample: naive CD4+ T cells from blood. The V call is TRBV29-1, the J call TRBJ2-7; 9 bases map to TRBD1. In DNA, the CDR3 is TGCAGCGTTGAGGGACAGGGTTTGTACGAGCAGTACTTC. Translating gives CSVEGQGLYEQYF.